This T cell receptor beta chain was retrieved from a study of a mutant IDH1 vaccine in newly diagnosed glioma. Across the study: Of the patients given treatment, approximately 60% were male and 37.5% were female, and a mean age of approximately 37 years was recorded. Findings of the study overall: Vaccine-induced immune responses occurred in more than 85% of patients.

Assay: immunoSEQ multiplex PCR; the TCRdb copy retains only in-frame clones and omits some. The profile shows tens of thousands of clones, over 65% of them singletons. About this clone: Its antigen is currently unknown.

Noted time point: baseline, week 1 (first vaccination visit). Treatment here: pre-vaccination baseline after standard-of-care therapy. Germline CDR1 SGHVS, CDR2 FNYEAQ. The V and J ends lost 3 bases and 2 bases respectively, with 9 bases between them. The CDR3 has 14 residues. The sample was PBMCs, taken from a glioma patient treated with radiotherapy, temozolomide or both. The chain links TRBV7-6 to TRBJ2-3; maybe TRBD1 (5 bases). This receptor was obtained from a woman aged 40 to 50 with glioma. CDR3 amino acids: CASSLQGSTDTQYF. In DNA, the CDR3 is TGTGCCAGCAGCTTGCAGGGATCCACAGATACGCAGTATTTT.